This TCR beta chain was identified during a study of blood T cells in healthy people across ages. Germline V CDR1 and CDR2: SGHTA, FQGTGA. J lost 5 bases, V lost 6 bases, and 13 bases had no gene match. There are 17 residues in the CDR3. This clonotype was recorded only once. As yet, its antigen is unknown. Sample-barcoded 5' priming and a J-beta primer mix drove a second PCR of roughly 6 to 12 cycles. Every cDNA molecule bore a tag from a template-switch adaptor containing 12 random nucleotides. TCRdb re-called the 5' RACE reads with MiXCR, one entry per CDR3 protein. The sample includes hundreds of thousands of distinct CDR3 sequences, around a quarter seen only once; the top ten take more than 8%. Study outcomes and limitations: PBMCs were not sorted, which prevented a conclusive comparison of naive versus antigen-experienced cells.

Another study also made use of these data, one on T cells of mothers and their children.

The sequencing input was blood. The TCR sequence derives from a boy younger than 18 in good health. The chain uses TRBV7-3 and TRBJ2-3, with 11 bases lining up with TRBD2. CDR3 amino acids: CASRQAQLAGVGDTQYF. For the CDR3, the DNA is TGTGCCAGCAGGCAAGCCCAACTAGCGGGAGTTGGAGATACGCAGTATTTT.